This T cell receptor beta chain was identified during a study of response to subunit inactivated influenza vaccine. One entry per CDR3 protein, called by TCRdb with MiXCR from the RT-PCR reads. The sample includes 500,000 or so distinct CDR3 sequences, approximately 16% of them seen just once. This clonotype has a count of ten or more. Its antigen is currently unknown. Study-level points and caveats: Few new T cells, the authors suggested, are recruited by each seasonal influenza vaccination.

The sample was CD4+ T cells sorted from PBMCs, taken around 25 months after vaccination. The sequence was obtained from a man aged 45-69 years who received an inactivated influenza vaccine.

The CDR3 bases are TGCGCCAGCAGCTTGACAGGTTCTGGAAACACCATATATTTT. Translating it yields CASSLTGSGNTIYF. The V and J genes are TRBV5-1 and TRBJ1-3; perhaps TRBD1 as D (5 bases). V was clipped by 1 base and J by 1 base, with 6 bases between them. CDR3 size: 14 residues. Germline V lookup: CDR1 SGHRS, CDR2 YFSETQ.